The 5 T cell receptor beta chains below all came from one sample that was sequenced in a study of Ad26.COV2.S vaccination and SARS-CoV-2 variants. Treatment noted: roughly 18 received Ad26.COV2.S at low or high dose, single or two shots; about 5 received placebo; per-sample allocation not given. It was on day 63 after the first vaccine or placebo injection that samples were taken. Sequencing used immunoSEQ multiplex PCR; TCRdb keeps in-frame clones, though not all of them. This sample carries some 640,000 clones, roughly 90% of them seen once, and the ten largest clones take approximately 1.5%. Here the sequenced sample was peripheral blood, taken in a trial of Ad26.COV2.S vaccine versus placebo. The receptors derive from a person between 18 and 59 years old who received the Ad26.COV2.S COVID-19 vaccine or a placebo.

This chain joins TRBV3-1 (or the pseudogene TRBV3-2) and TRBJ2-1; D may be TRBD2 (6 bases). This CDR3 spans 16 amino acids. Per the germline V gene, CDR1 is LGHDT and CDR2 is YNNKEL (reference sequence). The ends were cut back, 0 bases at V and 0 bases at J, with 9 bases in the middle. CDR3 in DNA: TGTGCCAGCAGCCAAGAACTAGCTATCTCCTACAATGAGCAGTTCTTC. It codes for CASSQELAISYNEQFF.

The chain recombines TRBV27 with TRBJ2-7, with a tentative D call TRBD2 (6 bases). Germline CDR1 is MNHEY and CDR2 is SMNVEV (reference sequence). Trimming cost V 2 bases and J 7 bases, with 18 bases left between them. The CDR3 totals 15 residues. CDR3 region: CASSLTGGGFWEQYF. As DNA, the CDR3 is TGTGCCAGCAGTTTAACAGGTGGAGGGTTCTGGGAGCAGTACTTC.

The table lists this clone with a count of one. This chain connects TRBV10-2 to TRBJ1-3, with D possibly TRBD1 on 5 matching bases. Germline V gives CDR1 WSHSY, CDR2 SAAADI. V lost 6 bases and J 4 bases, leaving 10 bases between the germline ends. This CDR3 comprises 13 residues. DNA for the CDR3: TGCGCCAGCAGGGCCGCAGGGGGAAACACCATATATTTT. The encoded protein is CASRAAGGNTIYF.

The chain is built from TRBV5-4 and TRBJ1-2; TRBD1 matches at 7 bases. The CDR3 contains 15 residues. Germline assignment: CDR1 SGHNT and CDR2 YYREEE (reference sequence). V was clipped by 3 bases and J by 0 bases; unmatched bases: 5. The CDR3 region is CASSWRDSTNYGYTF. The CDR3 coding sequence is TGTGCCAGCAGCTGGCGGGACAGTACTAACTATGGCTACACCTTC.

This clone was detected once. CDR3 nucleotide sequence: TGTGCCAGCTCACCATTAGGGCAGAACAATCAGCCCCAGCATTTT. This gives the protein CASSPLGQNNQPQHF. The chain employs TRBV18 and TRBJ1-5; no clear D gene. The CDR3 sequence is 15 residues long. V was trimmed by 2 bases and J by 3 bases, leaving 11 bases between them. CDR1 is KGHSH, CDR2 LQKENI, per germline.